These 32 T cell receptor beta chains were all obtained from the same sample, sequenced in a study of Tregs in tolerant kidney transplant recipients. Sequenced by immunoSEQ multiplex PCR; TCRdb stores in-frame clones only, minus some. The sample shows about 110,000 clones, almost 90% of them seen only once. Source: CD4+ T cells from blood, taken before the transplant. These receptors were collected from a human donor who received a combined kidney and bone marrow transplant.

This chain links TRBV6-5 with TRBJ2-1; weak D call: TRBD1 (5 bases). The germline gives CDR1 MNHEY, CDR2 SVGAGI. There are 10 residues in the CDR3. Deletions cut 6 bases from V and 9 bases from J, with 6 bases between. The CDR3 coding sequence is TGTGCCAGCAGGGGGCTTGAGCAGTTCTTC. Translation gives CASRGLEQFF.

The chain couples TRBV9 to TRBJ2-1; D is ambiguous. The CDR3 is 14 residues long. Germline-derived CDR1 and CDR2 are SGDLS and YYNGEE. V lost 8 bases, J lost 1 base, and 13 bases lay in between. In DNA form, the CDR3 reads TGTGCCAGTTCACTCCTTACTTCCTACAATGAGCAGTTCTTC. Translated: CASSLLTSYNEQFF.

V and J are TRBV19 and TRBJ2-3; D may be TRBD2 (5 bases). Trimming pared 3 bases from V and 5 bases from J, leaving 9 bases between. This CDR3 is built from 13 residues. From germline, CDR1 is LNHDA and CDR2 SQIVND (reference sequence). The CDR3 spells CASSIGLEDTQYF. CDR3 DNA: TGTGCCAGTAGTATCGGACTGGAAGATACGCAGTATTTT.

The V call is TRBV10-1, the J call TRBJ2-4; 7 nucleotides agree with TRBD1. With 3 bases clipped from V and 15 bases from J, the junction kept 14 bases outside the gene matches. Germline CDR1 WNHNN, CDR2 SYGVQD (reference sequence). The CDR3 spans 14 residues. The CDR3 DNA reads TGCGCCAGCAGTGACATAGACAGGGAATCCCTTCTGTACTTC. This translates into CASSDIDRESLLYF.

The chain employs TRBV7-2 and TRBJ1-2, with D perhaps matching TRBD1 (6 bases). The CDR3 contains 15 residues. CDR1 and CDR2 from the germline V gene are SGHTA and FQGNSA. The V end was cut by 0 bases, the J end by 4 bases, with 12 bases between. The CDR3 nucleotides are TGTGCCAGCAGCTTAGCGCGGGGAGGGGGCTATGGCTACACCTTC. Protein: CASSLARGGGYGYTF.

The V and J genes are TRBV7-8 and TRBJ2-3; D might be TRBD2 (5 bases). Trimming shortened V by 2 bases and J by 2 bases, and 14 bases separated the two germline ends. The CDR3 spans 16 residues. Germline CDR1 and CDR2: SGHVS and FQNEAQ. The CDR3 DNA reads TGTGCCAGCAGCTTAAGGCTAGCCTATACCACAGATACGCAGTATTTT. Protein product: CASSLRLAYTTDTQYF. The full variable domain, with the rest looked up from reference TRBV7-8 and TRBJ2-3, is GAGVSQSPRYKVAKRGQDVALRCDPISGHVSLFWYQQALGQGPEFLTYFQNEAQLDKSGLPSDRFFAERPEGSVSTLKIQRTQQEDSAVYLCASSLRLAYTTDTQYFGPGTRLTVL.

V gene TRBV7-9 combines with J gene TRBJ2-7, with TRBD2 matching 11 bases. There are 15 residues in the CDR3. Germline CDR1 is SEHNR and CDR2 is FQNEAQ (reference sequence). The J segment lost 5 bases and the V segment lost 1 base, leaving 4 bases of the junction unmatched. CDR3 in DNA: TGTGCCAGCAGCTTAGGACTAGCGGGATCGCACGAGCAGTACTTC. Translation: CASSLGLAGSHEQYF. The full variable domain, its missing parts supplied by reference TRBV7-9 and TRBJ2-7, is DTGVSQNPRHKITKRGQNVTFRCDPISEHNRLYWYRQTLGQGPEFLTYFQNEAQLEKSRLLSDRFSAERPKGSFSTLEIQRTEQGDSAMYLCASSLGLAGSHEQYFGPGTRLTVT.

The chain has TRBV7-9 and TRBJ2-3; D is possibly TRBD2 (5 bases). There are 16 residues in the CDR3. V shed 2 bases and J shed 1 base, with 13 bases lying between them. Looked up from germline, CDR1 is SEHNR and CDR2 is FQNEAQ (reference sequence). Here the CDR3 reads CASSLTSPGGTDTQYF. CDR3 sequence (DNA): TGTGCCAGCAGCTTAACAAGCCCCGGGGGCACAGATACGCAGTATTTT.

Comment on this clone: Within the sample, other DNA sequences also encode this same CDR3. The chain links TRBV28 to TRBJ2-5, with D uncertain. The CDR3 is 10 residues long. Germline assignment: CDR1 MDHEN and CDR2 SYDVKM. The V end lost 6 bases, the J end lost 5 bases, and 4 bases lay between the germline ends. CDR3 in DNA: TGTGCCAGCAGCCGGGAGACCCAGTACTTC. It is translated as CASSRETQYF.

The chain carries TRBV9 and TRBJ2-2, with a possible D match to TRBD2 (6 bases). CDR1 SGDLS and CDR2 YYNGEE come from the germline V gene. The CDR3 length is 15 residues. The V and J ends lost 4 bases and 4 bases respectively, with 14 bases between them. The CDR3 is CASSFRLERTGELFF. In nucleotides, the CDR3 is TGTGCCAGCAGCTTCCGACTAGAGCGCACCGGGGAGCTGTTTTTT.

The J gene is TRBJ2-5, the V gene TRBV5-1, with 7 bases lining up with TRBD1. Germline V gene data show CDR1 as SGHRS and CDR2 as YFSETQ. Trimming at V came to 4 bases and at J to 1 base, leaving 4 bases not matched to a gene. The CDR3 runs 14 residues. Written as DNA, the CDR3 is TGCGCCAGCAGCACCGGACAGGTCCAAGAGACCCAGTACTTC. Its translation is CASSTGQVQETQYF.

The chain recombines TRBV4-1 with TRBJ1-1; no clear D. The V gene lost 0 bases and the J gene lost 6 bases, with 8 bases spanning the gap. CDR1 and CDR2 from the germline V gene are MGHRA and YSYEKL. The CDR3 extends over 13 amino acids. In DNA, the CDR3 is TGCGCCAGCAGCCAAGATGTAGGAGCTGAAGCTTTCTTT. Protein: CASSQDVGAEAFF.

The chain has TRBV7-2 and TRBJ1-2; tentative D call: TRBD1 (5 bases). CDR3 size: 13 residues. V was shortened by 5 bases and J by 4 bases, with 11 bases between the two germline ends. Germline V gives CDR1 SGHTA, CDR2 FQGNSA. The CDR3, as DNA: TGTGCCAGCAGCGTGACAGATCGCTATGGCTACACCTTC. Translation gives CASSVTDRYGYTF.

The J gene is TRBJ2-6, the V gene TRBV5-1; D is uncertain. V was clipped by 4 bases and J by 1 base, with 9 bases between them. CDR1 is SGHRS and CDR2 is YFSETQ in the germline V gene. CDR3 size: 15 residues. Written as DNA, the CDR3 is TGCGCCAGCAGCCCCTTACAATCTGGGGCCAACGTCCTGACTTTC. Translating gives CASSPLQSGANVLTF. The full variable domain, its missing parts supplied by reference TRBV5-1 and TRBJ2-6, is KAGVTQTPRYLIKTRGQQVTLSCSPISGHRSVSWYQQTPGQGLQFLFEYFSETQRNKGNFPGRFSGRQFSNSRSEMNVSTLELGDSALYLCASSPLQSGANVLTFGAGSRLTVL.

Notes on this clone: Distinct nucleotide sequences in the sample also encode this CDR3. The V gene is TRBV5-4, the J gene TRBJ1-2; D perhaps matches TRBD1 (5 bases). V was shortened by 0 bases and J by 8 bases, with 11 bases between the two germline ends. The CDR3 is 13 residues long. The germline gives CDR1 SGHNT, CDR2 YYREEE (reference sequence). The CDR3 nucleotides read TGTGCCAGCAGCTTGGGTCAGGGTCGAGGCTACACCTTC. Encoded protein: CASSLGQGRGYTF.

V and J are TRBV19 and TRBJ2-3, with D possibly matching TRBD2 (5 bases). Germline V lookup: CDR1 LNHDA, CDR2 SQIVND (reference sequence). This CDR3 region has 10 residues. V dropped 10 bases and J dropped 6 bases, with 8 bases sitting between them. This CDR3 reads CATPGDTQYF. CDR3 sequence (DNA): TGTGCCACCCCGGGGGATACGCAGTATTTT.

The chain uses TRBV7-9 and TRBJ1-5, with D possibly being TRBD1 (5 bases). Trimming stripped 1 base from V and 8 bases from J, with 6 bases between. This CDR3 spans 12 amino acids. The germline V gene has CDR1 SEHNR and CDR2 FQNEAQ (reference sequence). The CDR3 sequence is CASSLEGKPQHF. DNA for the CDR3: TGTGCCAGCAGCTTAGAGGGGAAGCCCCAGCATTTT.

The rearrangement joins TRBV7-9 to TRBJ2-1, with TRBD2 matching 8 bases. There are 15 residues in the CDR3. J gave up 5 bases and V 5 bases, and 8 bases lay outside the gene matches. Germline CDR1 and CDR2: SEHNR and FQNEAQ (reference sequence). The chain's CDR3 is CASSPKRELHNEQFF. CDR3 coding DNA: TGTGCCAGCAGCCCGAAGCGGGAGCTCCACAATGAGCAGTTCTTC.

The V call is TRBV5-1, the J call TRBJ2-5, with 7 positions matching TRBD1. Germline values: CDR1 SGHRS, CDR2 YFSETQ. The CDR3 is 14 amino acids. Losses at the gene ends were 0 bases for V and 4 bases for J; bases not matched to a gene: 3. Here the CDR3 DNA reads TGCGCCAGCAGCTTGGTACAGGGGCGAGAGACCCAGTACTTC. Residues: CASSLVQGRETQYF.

This clone was counted between two and nine times. The chain carries TRBV2 and TRBJ2-2, with 9 bases aligning to TRBD1. The CDR3 extends over 15 amino acids. V lost 6 bases and J lost 2; bases outside the gene matches: 4. Germline values: CDR1 SNHLY, CDR2 FYNNEI. The CDR3 bases are TGTGCCAGCAGCGGACAGGGGAGAAACACCGGGGAGCTGTTTTTT. It is translated as CASSGQGRNTGELFF.

This clone was seen a single time. This chain joins TRBV28 and TRBJ1-2; 7 bases match TRBD1. Germline V lookup: CDR1 MDHEN, CDR2 SYDVKM. This CDR3 has 13 amino acids. The V gene end was trimmed by 6 bases and the J gene end by 13 bases; junction bases not matched to a gene: 14. Written as DNA, the CDR3 is TGTGCCAGCAGCCCTGGACAGGTCGGATCCTTCACCTTC. Residues: CASSPGQVGSFTF.

This rearrangement joins TRBV11-3 to TRBJ1-6; D is undetermined. Germline V gives CDR1 SGHNT, CDR2 YENEEA. The CDR3 spans 11 residues. Trimming pared 5 bases from V and 7 bases from J, leaving 3 bases between. CDR3 DNA: TGTGCCAGCAGCCAGAATTCACCCCTCCACTTT. Translated, it gives CASSQNSPLHF. Supplemented by reference TRBV11-3 and TRBJ1-6, the full variable domain reads EAGVVQSPRYKIIEKKQPVAFWCNPISGHNTLYWYLQNLGQGPELLIRYENEEAVDDSQLPKDRFSAERLKGVDSTLKIQPAELGDSAVYLCASSQNSPLHFGNGTRLTVT.

The chain joins TRBV30 to TRBJ1-5; TRBD1 aligns across 9 bases. This CDR3 comprises 15 residues. In germline, CDR1 is GTSNPN, CDR2 SVGIG (reference sequence). The V and J ends lost 2 bases and 2 bases, in that order; junction bases with no gene match: 4. The CDR3 spells CAWSTGGAGNQPQHF. The CDR3 DNA reads TGTGCCTGGAGTACAGGGGGCGCAGGCAATCAGCCCCAGCATTTT. Full variable domain (rest looked up from reference TRBV30 and TRBJ1-5): SQTIHQWPATLVQPVGSPLSLECTVEGTSNPNLYWYRQAAGRGLQLLFYSVGIGQISSEVPQNLSASRPQDRQFILSSKKLLLSDSGFYLCAWSTGGAGNQPQHFGDGTRLSIL.

The V gene is TRBV18, the J gene TRBJ1-1; weak D call: TRBD1 (6 bases). Trimming left V 2 bases short and J 5 bases short, with 18 bases between. CDR1 is KGHSH, CDR2 LQKENI, per germline. The CDR3 runs to 16 residues. CDR3 bases: TGTGCCAGCTCACCAAATCATCTGGGGGCAGGGACTGAAGCTTTCTTT. Residues: CASSPNHLGAGTEAFF.

The rearrangement joins TRBV5-1 to TRBJ2-1; 11 positions match TRBD2. With 0 bases clipped from V and 6 bases from J, the junction kept 11 bases outside the gene matches. The CDR3 extends over 18 amino acids. Germline assignment: CDR1 SGHRS and CDR2 YFSETQ. The CDR3 nucleotides read TGCGCCAGCAGCTTGGGTCTGCTACTAGCGGGGGCCGGCAATGAGCAGTTCTTC. Protein sequence: CASSLGLLLAGAGNEQFF. Together with reference TRBV5-1 and TRBJ2-1, the CDR3 gives the full variable domain: KAGVTQTPRYLIKTRGQQVTLSCSPISGHRSVSWYQQTPGQGLQFLFEYFSETQRNKGNFPGRFSGRQFSNSRSEMNVSTLELGDSALYLCASSLGLLLAGAGNEQFFGPGTRLTVL.

This clone came up once. J is TRBJ2-3 and V is TRBV2; 9 bases match TRBD2. The J segment lost 7 bases and the V segment lost 5 bases, leaving 10 bases of the junction unmatched. This CDR3 has 15 amino acids. Germline CDR1 SNHLY, CDR2 FYNNEI. The CDR3 DNA is TGTGCCAGCAGTCTTAGCGGGAGAGGCCCTCATACGCAGTATTTT. Amino acids: CASSLSGRGPHTQYF.

The V call is TRBV10-1, the J call TRBJ2-5; TRBD2 matches at 8 bases. This CDR3 region has 15 residues. V gave up 5 bases and J gave up 1 base; unmatched junction bases: 6. The germline V gene has CDR1 WNHNN and CDR2 SYGVQD (reference sequence). The CDR3 loop reads CASSTASGPQETQYF. The CDR3 region has the DNA TGCGCCAGCAGTACGGCTAGCGGGCCCCAAGAGACCCAGTACTTC.

The chain combines TRBV5-1 with TRBJ1-4; D ambiguous. Trimming shortened V by 0 bases and J by 3 bases, and 9 bases separated the two germline ends. This CDR3 region has 15 residues. The V gene's germline CDR1 is SGHRS and CDR2 YFSETQ. Written as DNA, the CDR3 is TGCGCCAGCAGCTTGGTAGCGGGGTCTAATGAAAAACTGTTTTTT. Encoded protein: CASSLVAGSNEKLFF.

This clone was found a few times. This chain uses TRBV10-1 with TRBJ2-5, with 10 positions matching TRBD2. This CDR3 has 13 amino acids. Per the germline V gene, CDR1 is WNHNN and CDR2 is SYGVQD (reference sequence). V trimming: 8 bases; J trimming: 2 bases; junction bases outside the gene matches: 2. Here the CDR3 DNA reads TGCGCCAGCTCAGCGGGGGGGCAAGAGACCCAGTACTTC. Amino acids: CASSAGGQETQYF.

The chain recombines TRBV7-8 with TRBJ2-7, with 10 positions matching TRBD1. The trim removed 1 base at V and 3 bases at J, leaving 9 bases unmatched. Germline assignment: CDR1 SGHVS and CDR2 FQNEAQ. The CDR3 spans 17 residues. CDR3 nucleotide sequence: TGTGCCAGCAGCTTAGTAATAGGACAGGGGGACATCTACGAGCAGTACTTC. It is translated as CASSLVIGQGDIYEQYF.

J is TRBJ1-1 and V is TRBV6-5, with D possibly TRBD1 on 5 matching bases. CDR1 MNHEY and CDR2 SVGAGI come from the germline V gene. The CDR3 spans 13 residues. V dropped 6 bases and J dropped 1 base, with 9 bases sitting between them. CDR3 amino acids: CASRDTGNTEAFF. In DNA, the CDR3 is TGTGCCAGCAGAGATACAGGGAACACTGAAGCTTTCTTT.

The V gene is TRBV5-1, the J gene TRBJ2-7, with TRBD1 matching 10 bases. This CDR3 contains 17 residues. The germline gives CDR1 SGHRS, CDR2 YFSETQ. After removal of 0 bases from V and 0 bases from J, the junction contained 6 bases not matched to a gene. The CDR3 is CASSLAIGTGDSYEQYF. CDR3 bases: TGCGCCAGCAGCTTGGCCATAGGGACAGGGGACTCCTACGAGCAGTACTTC. The complete variable domain, with remaining parts taken from reference TRBV5-1 and TRBJ2-7, reads KAGVTQTPRYLIKTRGQQVTLSCSPISGHRSVSWYQQTPGQGLQFLFEYFSETQRNKGNFPGRFSGRQFSNSRSEMNVSTLELGDSALYLCASSLAIGTGDSYEQYFGPGTRLTVT.